The table lists the clone carrying this T cell receptor (beta chain) with many counts. TCRdb used MiXCR to reprocess the reads, holding one entry per CDR3 protein. The sample includes hundreds of thousands of distinct CDR3 sequences, less than 40% of them seen just once. CDR3 length: 16 residues. Germline values: CDR1 MDHEN, CDR2 SYDVKM. Trimming took off 6 bases at V and 5 bases at J, with 20 bases between the two ends. The record originates from a study of T cell repertoires in cytomegalovirus infection. The chain employs TRBV28 and TRBJ2-4; D assignment may be TRBD1 or TRBD2 (5 bases each). Sequencing was performed on PBMCs. The source is a human donor in good health (CMV status not recorded). Some clones in this sample may be carry-over from other donors' samples. In DNA form, the CDR3 reads TGTGCCAGCAGCTTACTAGACAACCCCAGGGAAAACATTCAGTACTTC. It codes for CASSLLDNPRENIQYF. The full variable domain, rest sourced from reference TRBV28 and TRBJ2-4, is DVKVTQSSRYLVKRTGEKVFLECVQDMDHENMFWYRQDPGLGLRLIYFSYDVKMKEKGDIPEGYSVSREKKERFSLILESASTNQTSMYLCASSLLDNPRENIQYFGAGTRLSVL.